This T cell receptor (beta chain) appears in the sequencing data of a study of blood T cell repertoires in COVID-19. About the research overall: COVID-19 samples from acute and convalescent phases originated in the United States, Italy and Spain.

Original handling: Estimation of nucleated cell counts was performed using reference gene primer amplification. This table comes from immunoSEQ multiplex PCR, and its TCRdb copy is limited to in-frame clones, with some not included. D and trimming come from the DNA, and the V and J calls and clone size come from that table. The table has some 530,000 clones, roughly nine tenths seen once. Cohort 3 donors counted as recovered after two negative PCRs, clearance, or resolved symptoms. The CDR3 contains 13 residues. The germline CDR1 and CDR2 sequences are GTSNPN and SVGIG (reference sequence). J lost 3 bases, V lost 5 bases, and 3 bases had no gene match.

The chain recombines TRBV30 with TRBJ2-1; 8 bases are a match to TRBD2. The TCR was taken from a woman aged 55-70 years who had recovered from COVID-19. The sample consisted of PBMCs or T cells enriched from blood (not recorded which). The CDR3 DNA reads as TGTGCCTGGGCGGGGGGCCTCTACAATGAGCAGTTCTTC. It specifies CAWAGGLYNEQFF. The variable domain in full, with the rest retrieved from reference TRBV30 and TRBJ2-1, is SQTIHQWPATLVQPVGSPLSLECTVEGTSNPNLYWYRQAAGRGLQLLFYSVGIGQISSEVPQNLSASRPQDRQFILSSKKLLLSDSGFYLCAWAGGLYNEQFFGPGTRLTVL.